These 21 T cell receptor beta chains were sequenced from one sample in a study of blood T cell repertoires in COVID-19. Produced via immunoSEQ multiplex PCR; TCRdb's table is partial and in-frame only. The data contain 290,000 or so clones, approximately 92% of them seen just once; the ten biggest clones take up 1.1%. The specimen was PBMCs or T cells enriched from blood (not recorded which). Receptor source: a woman aged 30 to 39 who had recovered from COVID-19.

The CDR3 DNA follows: TGTGCCAGCAGCGTATCGGGTGCCAACTCTGGAAACACCATATATTTT. Translating it yields CASSVSGANSGNTIYF. J is TRBJ1-3 and V is TRBV9; D remains unclear. Germline V CDR1 and CDR2: SGDLS, YYNGEE. CDR3 length: 16 amino acids. Between the trimmed V and J ends, which lost 1 base and 0 bases, there was a span of 11 bases.

The rearrangement uses TRBV7-2 and TRBJ2-3; 12 nucleotides match TRBD2. Per germline, CDR1 SGHTA and CDR2 FQGNSA. J was trimmed by 4 bases and V by 8 bases; bases with no gene match: 7. The CDR3 has 15 residues. The CDR3 DNA follows: TGTGCCAGCCGAGCGACTAGCGGGAGCGCAGATACGCAGTATTTT. The encoded protein is CASRATSGSADTQYF.

The gene calls are TRBV19 and TRBJ1-2, with 9 bases matching TRBD1. The V gene end was trimmed by 11 bases and the J gene end by 7 bases; junction bases not matched to a gene: 17. Germline-derived CDR1 and CDR2 are LNHDA and SQIVND (reference sequence). The CDR3 sequence is 15 residues long. The CDR3, as DNA: TGTGCCGTTCGAAATCGCGGGACAGGGAGCTCTGGCTACACCTTC. As protein: CAVRNRGTGSSGYTF.

This CDR3 reads CASSHSGGNQPQHF. Here the CDR3 DNA reads TGTGCCAGCAGCCATTCAGGAGGAAATCAGCCCCAGCATTTT. V usage is TRBV3-1 (or the pseudogene TRBV3-2) and J usage is TRBJ1-5; D is ambiguous. This CDR3 region has 14 residues. Germline-derived CDR1 and CDR2 are LGHDT and YNNKEL (reference sequence). Trimming shortened V by 3 bases and J by 4 bases, and 10 bases separated the two germline ends.

Here the CDR3 DNA reads TGTGCCAGCAGCCGTAACCTCGGGACAAGGAATTCACCCCTCCACTTT. This encodes CASSRNLGTRNSPLHF. The gene calls are TRBV3-1 (or the pseudogene TRBV3-2) and TRBJ1-6; D is possibly TRBD1 (6 bases). Per the germline V gene, CDR1 is LGHDT and CDR2 is YNNKEL (reference sequence). The CDR3 is 16 residues long. V was pared by 4 bases and J by 7 bases, with 17 bases between.

The rearrangement links TRBV5-6 to TRBJ2-3; 9 nucleotides line up with TRBD1. The CDR3 contains 15 residues. Germline V gene sequence: CDR1 SGHDT, CDR2 YYEEEE. The V segment lost 5 bases and the J segment 2 bases; nucleotides outside the gene matches: 6. CDR3 amino acids: CASRTGTGPTDTQYF. CDR3 DNA: TGTGCCAGCAGAACCGGGACAGGGCCCACAGATACGCAGTATTTT.

This clone was observed a single time. The chain joins TRBV19 to TRBJ1-5, with D possibly TRBD1 on 6 matching bases. This CDR3 region has 14 residues. Trimming left V 4 bases short and J 4 bases short, with 11 bases between. CDR1 and CDR2 (germline): LNHDA, SQIVND (reference sequence). The CDR3 DNA reads TGTGCCAGTAGTACCAGAGACAGGAATCAGCCCCAGCATTTT. Residues: CASSTRDRNQPQHF.

V and J are TRBV6-5 and TRBJ2-7; 8 bases align to TRBD2. Germline loops: CDR1 MNHEY, CDR2 SVGAGI. V dropped 6 bases and J dropped 3; count of bases not matched to a gene: 4. The CDR3 length is 13 residues. This chain's CDR3 is CASRDSGNYEQYF. CDR3 DNA sequence: TGTGCCAGCAGGGATAGCGGGAACTACGAGCAGTACTTC.

This clone was counted once. The rearrangement joins TRBV19 to TRBJ1-2; D call uncertain. Germline-derived CDR1 and CDR2 are LNHDA and SQIVND (reference sequence). The CDR3 runs 13 residues. The V end lost 6 bases, the J end lost 3 bases, and 11 bases lay between the germline ends. For the CDR3, the DNA is TGTGCCAGTAGCCCGATCGAGGACTATGGCTACACCTTC. Encoded protein: CASSPIEDYGYTF.

CDR3 sequence reads: CASSLELDRGQSYNEQFF. CDR3 DNA: TGTGCCAGCAGTTTAGAGCTGGACAGGGGGCAATCCTACAATGAGCAGTTCTTC. The chain carries TRBV28 and TRBJ2-1; 11 bases line up with TRBD1. CDR3 length: 18 amino acids. V shed 2 bases and J 1 base; nucleotides not matched to a gene: 7. Germline loops: CDR1 MDHEN, CDR2 SYDVKM.

The CDR3 DNA sequence: TGTGCCAGCAGGGGACAGGCAAACACCGGGGAGCTGTTTTTT. Its translation: CASRGQANTGELFF. The chain has TRBV28 and TRBJ2-2; 8 nucleotides align to TRBD1. V lost 6 bases to trimming and J lost 2 bases; unmatched junction nucleotides: 2. This CDR3 has 14 amino acids. The V gene's germline CDR1 is MDHEN and CDR2 SYDVKM.

This chain links TRBV30 with TRBJ2-3; TRBD2 agrees at 7 bases. J gave up 6 bases and V 4 bases, and 4 bases lay outside the gene matches. This CDR3 has 12 residues. CDR1 is GTSNPN and CDR2 is SVGIG in the germline V gene (reference sequence). CDR3 in DNA: TGTGCCTGGACTCAACTAGCGGATACGCAGTATTTT. Amino acid sequence: CAWTQLADTQYF.

V is TRBV7-9 and J is TRBJ2-7, with 7 nucleotides matching TRBD1. V shed 5 bases, J shed 1 base, and the junction held 5 bases outside the gene matches. The germline gives CDR1 SEHNR, CDR2 FQNEAQ (reference sequence). This CDR3 is 14 amino acids long. This CDR3 reads CASSPPTGSYEQYF. DNA for the CDR3: TGTGCCAGCAGCCCGCCGACAGGGTCCTACGAGCAGTACTTC.

In its sample, this clone was seen a few times. The chain links TRBV13 to TRBJ1-2; D is uncertain. The CDR3 consists of 14 residues. Germline CDR1 and CDR2: PRHDT and FYEKMQ (reference sequence). V lost 4 bases and J 3 bases, leaving 12 bases between the germline ends. Here the CDR3 reads CASSSPGSDYGYTF. For the CDR3, the DNA is TGTGCCAGCAGCTCTCCCGGGAGTGACTATGGCTACACCTTC.

The chain joins TRBV30 to TRBJ2-1; the match to TRBD2 covers 8 bases. Unmatched junction bases numbered 11, after V lost 4 bases and J lost 12 bases. CDR1 and CDR2 from the germline V gene are GTSNPN and SVGIG (reference sequence). The CDR3 contains 13 residues. The CDR3 DNA sequence: TGTGCCTGGAAAGGACTAGCATTAGATCGGCAGTTCTTC. Translated, it gives CAWKGLALDRQFF.

This clone was seen more than once but under ten times. The chain is built from TRBV4-1 and TRBJ2-7, with 10 bases identical to TRBD2. V lost 0 bases and J lost 3; bases outside the gene matches: 20. This CDR3 has 21 amino acids. The germline V gene has CDR1 MGHRA and CDR2 YSYEKL. In DNA form, the CDR3 reads TGCGCCAGCAGCCAAGATCTGATCTCCGGGCTAGCGGGAGTCAGCCACTACGAGCAGTACTTC. The encoded protein is CASSQDLISGLAGVSHYEQYF.

The chain links TRBV19 to TRBJ2-3; 7 bases align to TRBD2. V shed 6 bases, J shed 5 bases, and the junction held 8 bases outside the gene matches. The CDR3 is 14 residues long. Germline loops: CDR1 LNHDA, CDR2 SQIVND (reference sequence). CDR3 nucleotides: TGTGCCAGTAGAGGCCTAGCGGTAGGAGATACGCAGTATTTT. Its translation: CASRGLAVGDTQYF.

The V call is TRBV28, the J call TRBJ2-4, with D unclear. Trimming removed 7 bases from V and 0 bases from J, with 7 bases in between. In germline, CDR1 is MDHEN, CDR2 SYDVKM. The CDR3 loop spans 13 amino acids. The CDR3, as DNA: TGTGCCAGCAAAGACTTAGCCAAAAACATTCAGTACTTC. As protein: CASKDLAKNIQYF.

The chain couples TRBV2 to TRBJ1-2; unclear D gene. Germline values: CDR1 SNHLY, CDR2 FYNNEI. Trimming stripped 5 bases from V and 4 bases from J, with 8 bases between. The CDR3 contains 12 residues. CDR3 protein: CASSTMSYGYTF. The CDR3 region has the DNA TGTGCCAGCAGTACGATGAGCTATGGCTACACCTTC. Based on the CDR3 plus reference TRBV2 and TRBJ1-2, the full variable domain is EPEVTQTPSHQVTQMGQEVILRCVPISNHLYFYWYRQILGQKVEFLVSFYNNEISEKSEIFDDQFSVERPDGSNFTLKIRSTKLEDSAMYFCASSTMSYGYTFGSGTRLTVV.

This clone was detected a few times. The chain combines TRBV7-3 with TRBJ2-5; 9 bases line up with TRBD1. Germline values: CDR1 SGHTA, CDR2 FQGTGA. The ends lost 5 bases at V and 5 bases at J; junction bases unmatched: 3. This CDR3 has 13 residues. CDR3 protein: CASSRDRAETQYF. Written as DNA, the CDR3 is TGTGCCAGCAGCCGGGACAGGGCGGAGACCCAGTACTTC.

The V and J genes are TRBV19 and TRBJ2-1; D might be TRBD2 (7 bases). The V gene's germline CDR1 is LNHDA and CDR2 SQIVND (reference sequence). Trimming pared 6 bases from V and 5 bases from J, leaving 14 bases between. The CDR3 length is 14 residues. CDR3 DNA sequence: TGTGCCAGTAGATTGGGGGGGCCGAACAATGAGCAGTTCTTC. It yields the protein CASRLGGPNNEQFF.